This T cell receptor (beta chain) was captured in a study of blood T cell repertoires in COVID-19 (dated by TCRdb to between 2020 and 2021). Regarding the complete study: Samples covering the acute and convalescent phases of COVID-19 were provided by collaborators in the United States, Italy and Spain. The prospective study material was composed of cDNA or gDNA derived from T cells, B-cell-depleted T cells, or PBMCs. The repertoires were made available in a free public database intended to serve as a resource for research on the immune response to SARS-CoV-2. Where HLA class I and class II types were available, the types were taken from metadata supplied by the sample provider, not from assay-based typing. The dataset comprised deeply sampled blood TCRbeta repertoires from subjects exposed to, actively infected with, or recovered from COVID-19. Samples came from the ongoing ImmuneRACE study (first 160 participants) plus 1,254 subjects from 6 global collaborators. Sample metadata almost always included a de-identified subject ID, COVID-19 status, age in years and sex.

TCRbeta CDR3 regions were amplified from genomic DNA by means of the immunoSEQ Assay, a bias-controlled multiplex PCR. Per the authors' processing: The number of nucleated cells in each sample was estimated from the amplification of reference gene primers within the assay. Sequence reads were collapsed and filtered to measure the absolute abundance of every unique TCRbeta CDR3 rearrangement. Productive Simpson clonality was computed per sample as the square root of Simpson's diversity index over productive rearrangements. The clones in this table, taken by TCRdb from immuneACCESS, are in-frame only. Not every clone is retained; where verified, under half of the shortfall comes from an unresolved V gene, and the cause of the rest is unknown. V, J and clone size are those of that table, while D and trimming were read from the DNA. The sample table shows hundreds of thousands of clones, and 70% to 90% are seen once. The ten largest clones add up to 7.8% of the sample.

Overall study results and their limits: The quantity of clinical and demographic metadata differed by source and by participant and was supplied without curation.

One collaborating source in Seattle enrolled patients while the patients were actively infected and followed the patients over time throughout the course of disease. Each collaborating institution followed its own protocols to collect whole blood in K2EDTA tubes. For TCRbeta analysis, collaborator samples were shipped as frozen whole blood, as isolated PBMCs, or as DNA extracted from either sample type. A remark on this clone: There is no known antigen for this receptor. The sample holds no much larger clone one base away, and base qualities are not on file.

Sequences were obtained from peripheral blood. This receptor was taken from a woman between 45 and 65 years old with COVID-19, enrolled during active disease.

The DNA sequence is as follows: TGCGCCAGCAGTGAGAGACAGGGCCTCGGGGACGAGCAGTACTTC. Its protein product is CASSERQGLGDEQYF. The rearrangement combines TRBV10-1 with TRBJ2-7, with TRBD1 identical over 7 junction bases. CDR3 length: 15 amino acids, cysteine to phenylalanine. Just CDR3 DNA is preserved here, 45 bases in frame from base 1. Germline trimming amounts to 2 bases on V and 5 bases on J, with 9 as the count of junction bases outside the gene matches. For CDR1 and CDR2, the germline V gene (reference sequence) lists WNHNN and SYGVQD.